This T cell receptor beta chain was profiled in a study of blood T cell repertoires in COVID-19. Across the whole study: Sources were T cells, B-cell-depleted T cells, or PBMCs; the material itself was cDNA or gDNA.

This table comes from immunoSEQ multiplex PCR, and its TCRdb copy is limited to in-frame clones, with some not included. The table includes under 350,000 clones, about 89% detected once. The cohort comprised adults aged roughly 18 to 90 years residing in under 30 US areas. Trimming at V came to 2 bases and at J to 4 bases, leaving 1 base not matched to a gene. CDR1 is LGHNA, CDR2 YSLEER, per germline. The CDR3 runs 14 residues. The V gene is TRBV4-3, the J gene TRBJ1-5, with 8 bases lining up with TRBD1. This clonotype originated in a woman in her 40s who had recovered from COVID-19. Sequences were obtained from PBMCs or T cells enriched from blood (not recorded which). Here the CDR3 reads CASSQNRGNQPQHF. The CDR3, as DNA: TGCGCCAGCAGCCAAAACAGGGGGAATCAGCCCCAGCATTTT.